The 25 T cell receptor beta chains below all came from one sample that was sequenced in a study of shared clonotypes between healthy human individuals. TCRdb keeps only in-frame clones here, not all; method: immunoSEQ multiplex PCR. The sample has 600,000 to 700,000 clones, about 80% seen once. Material: memory CD4+ T cells sorted from blood. Subset denoted: CD45RA-negative fraction. The origin of the receptors is a woman aged 25-40 years in good health.

The genes are TRBV7-8 and TRBJ2-4; D gene ambiguous. CDR1 is SGHVS and CDR2 is FQNEAQ in the germline V gene. The V end was cut by 0 bases, the J end by 1 base, with 16 bases between. This CDR3 region has 18 residues. The CDR3: CASSLAPSSSAAKNIQYF. The CDR3 DNA reads TGTGCCAGCAGCTTAGCGCCATCATCTTCAGCGGCCAAAAACATTCAGTACTTC.

This rearrangement joins TRBV20-1 to TRBJ2-2; D is ambiguous. There are 10 residues in the CDR3. The V gene lost 3 bases and the J gene lost 7 bases, with 3 bases spanning the gap. Germline values: CDR1 DFQATT, CDR2 SNEGSKA (reference sequence). Here the CDR3 DNA reads TGCAGTGCTAGGCACGGGGAGCTGTTTTTT. It yields the protein CSARHGELFF.

The rearrangement links TRBV28 to TRBJ2-3, with 10 bases aligning to TRBD1. The CDR3 extends over 15 amino acids. Germline V gene lookup returns CDR1 MDHEN and CDR2 SYDVKM. The ends lost 8 bases at V and 0 bases at J; junction bases unmatched: 5. CDR3 nucleotide sequence: TGTGCCAGCTCCGGGACAGGGGACAGCACAGATACGCAGTATTTT. Translating it yields CASSGTGDSTDTQYF. The variable domain in full, completed from reference TRBV28 and TRBJ2-3, reads DVKVTQSSRYLVKRTGEKVFLECVQDMDHENMFWYRQDPGLGLRLIYFSYDVKMKEKGDIPEGYSVSREKKERFSLILESASTNQTSMYLCASSGTGDSTDTQYFGPGTRLTVL.

The rearrangement uses TRBV7-6 and TRBJ2-5; D gene ambiguous. Germline CDR1 SGHVS, CDR2 FNYEAQ. The CDR3 loop spans 13 amino acids. The V end was cut by 0 bases, the J end by 4 bases, with 6 bases between. The CDR3 loop is CASSLAGRETQYF. The CDR3 DNA reads TGTGCCAGCAGCTTAGCGGGAAGAGAGACCCAGTACTTC.

In nucleotides, the CDR3 is TGTGCCAGCAGTAATAGCGGGAGGGCCTTTACGGAGACCCAGTACTTC. Translating gives CASSNSGRAFTETQYF. The chain has TRBV28 and TRBJ2-5, with 11 bases matching TRBD2. J lost 5 bases, V lost 5 bases, and 10 bases had no gene match. Germline CDR1 MDHEN, CDR2 SYDVKM. The CDR3 sequence is 16 residues long.

The rearrangement links TRBV4-1 to TRBJ2-5; D remains ambiguous. With 0 bases removed from V and 5 bases from J, the gap between germline ends came to 13 bases. Germline CDR1 reads MGHRA; CDR2 reads YSYEKL. The CDR3 runs to 15 residues. The CDR3 loop is CASSQEPSVGETQYF. The CDR3 DNA follows: TGCGCCAGCAGCCAAGAACCCAGCGTGGGGGAGACCCAGTACTTC.

This rearrangement joins TRBV2 to TRBJ2-5; 8 bases agree with TRBD2. Germline V gene lookup returns CDR1 SNHLY and CDR2 FYNNEI. With 7 bases clipped from V and 3 bases from J, the junction kept 4 bases outside the gene matches. The CDR3 spans 13 residues. The DNA for the CDR3 is TGTGCCAGCACCGGGACTAGAGAAGAGACCCAGTACTTC. This sequence encodes CASTGTREETQYF.

The rearrangement uses TRBV27 and TRBJ2-7; the D call may be TRBD1 or TRBD2 (5 bases each). The germline CDR1 and CDR2 sequences are MNHEY and SMNVEV (reference sequence). The CDR3 totals 17 residues. Trimming left V 6 bases short and J 3 bases short, with 24 bases between. CDR3 sequence (DNA): TGTGCCAGCAGACCCCAAATGAGGCGTGGGGGTTTCTACGAGCAGTACTTC. Translated, it gives CASRPQMRRGGFYEQYF.

CDR3 in DNA: TGTGCCAGCAGGCGACAGATCGCCTACGAGCAGTACTTC. Its translation is CASRRQIAYEQYF. This chain joins TRBV28 and TRBJ2-7; TRBD1 might be the D (5 bases). Germline-derived CDR1 and CDR2 are MDHEN and SYDVKM. V gave up 6 bases and J gave up 2 bases, with 11 bases separating them. The CDR3 loop spans 13 amino acids.

The V gene is TRBV25-1, the J gene TRBJ2-5; no definite D call. This CDR3 comprises 13 residues. With 4 bases removed from V and 1 base from J, the gap between germline ends came to 7 bases. Germline V gene sequence: CDR1 MGHDK, CDR2 SYGVNS. CDR3 nucleotide sequence: TGTGCCAGCAGTGCGGGTCCCCAAGAGACCCAGTACTTC. Translated, it gives CASSAGPQETQYF.

The chain employs TRBV7-9 and TRBJ2-1, with TRBD2 as a possible D gene (5 bases). CDR1 and CDR2 from the germline V gene are SEHNR and FQNEAQ (reference sequence). Trimming took off 5 bases at V and 9 bases at J, with 14 bases between the two ends. CDR3 length: 13 residues. Here the CDR3 DNA reads TGTGCCAGCAGCCCCGGAGGATGGGGTGAGCAGTTCTTC. Translating gives CASSPGGWGEQFF. The entire variable domain, with the rest obtained from reference TRBV7-9 and TRBJ2-1, is as follows: DTGVSQNPRHKITKRGQNVTFRCDPISEHNRLYWYRQTLGQGPEFLTYFQNEAQLEKSRLLSDRFSAERPKGSFSTLEIQRTEQGDSAMYLCASSPGGWGEQFFGPGTRLTVL.

Details on this clone: A much larger clone lies a single base off, so this may be a read error. The genes are TRBV7-6 and TRBJ2-2; D uncertain. Trimming removed 3 bases at V and 6 bases at J, with 5 bases between. The germline gives CDR1 SGHVS, CDR2 FNYEAQ. The CDR3 runs 12 residues. The CDR3 reads CASSFTSGELFF. The CDR3 DNA sequence: TGTGCCAGCAGCTTTACCTCCGGGGAGCTGTTTTTT.

The chain joins TRBV2 to TRBJ2-1; D unclear. Trimming cost V 5 bases and J 7 bases, with 9 bases left between them. The CDR3 covers 12 residues. Germline loops: CDR1 SNHLY, CDR2 FYNNEI. CDR3 sequence: CASSRQINEQFF. Here the CDR3 DNA reads TGTGCCAGCAGTAGGCAGATAAATGAGCAGTTCTTC.

V is TRBV27 and J is TRBJ2-7; 11 nucleotides line up with TRBD2. In germline, CDR1 is MNHEY, CDR2 SMNVEV (reference sequence). With 7 bases clipped from V and 0 bases from J, the junction kept 8 bases outside the gene matches. This CDR3 has 16 amino acids. The CDR3 region has the DNA TGTGCCAGCAAGGGACTAGCGGAACGATACTCCTACGAGCAGTACTTC. This codes for CASKGLAERYSYEQYF.

The chain couples TRBV7-3 to TRBJ2-1; 11 bases agree with TRBD2. Germline V lookup: CDR1 SGHTA, CDR2 FQGTGA. The V gene end was trimmed by 5 bases and the J gene end by 7 bases; junction bases not matched to a gene: 7. The CDR3 contains 15 residues. The chain's CDR3 is CASSDLAGGRNEQFF. CDR3 DNA: TGTGCCAGCAGCGACCTAGCGGGGGGTCGAAATGAGCAGTTCTTC.

The chain carries TRBV6-5 and TRBJ1-2; TRBD1 matches at 7 bases. This CDR3 spans 13 amino acids. Germline lookup yields CDR1 MNHEY and CDR2 SVGAGI. With 6 bases clipped from V and 4 bases from J, the junction kept 5 bases outside the gene matches. The CDR3 loop reads CASSRGQVYGYTF. In DNA, the CDR3 is TGTGCCAGCAGCCGAGGACAGGTCTATGGCTACACCTTC.

The V call is TRBV2, the J call TRBJ1-2; 8 positions agree with TRBD1. The CDR3 sequence is 15 residues long. Germline values: CDR1 SNHLY, CDR2 FYNNEI. Trimming removed 5 bases from V and 5 bases from J; junction bases left unmatched: 10. Here the CDR3 reads CASSRYGQGAYGYTF. The CDR3 DNA reads as TGTGCCAGCAGTAGGTATGGGCAGGGGGCATATGGCTACACCTTC.

This clone has a single count. The V and J genes are TRBV9 and TRBJ1-1, with D hard to call. Germline V lookup: CDR1 SGDLS, CDR2 YYNGEE. Trimming cost V 1 base and J 6 bases, with 13 bases left between them. The CDR3 contains 14 residues. The CDR3 sequence: CASSVSNELAEAFF. The CDR3, as DNA: TGTGCCAGCAGCGTAAGTAATGAATTGGCTGAAGCTTTCTTT.

J is TRBJ1-5 and V is TRBV28; D is unresolved. The CDR3 sequence is 14 residues long. Trimming left V 3 bases short and J 12 bases short, with 18 bases between. Germline values: CDR1 MDHEN, CDR2 SYDVKM. The DNA for the CDR3 is TGTGCCAGCAGTTTCCCCCCTAACGAGCCTCTCCAGCATTTT. Protein sequence: CASSFPPNEPLQHF. The whole variable domain, filled in from reference TRBV28 and TRBJ1-5, reads DVKVTQSSRYLVKRTGEKVFLECVQDMDHENMFWYRQDPGLGLRLIYFSYDVKMKEKGDIPEGYSVSREKKERFSLILESASTNQTSMYLCASSFPPNEPLQHFGDGTRLSIL.

The chain has TRBV5-1 and TRBJ1-3; D gene uncertain. This CDR3 has 16 amino acids. V shed 0 bases and J shed 0 bases, with 10 bases lying between them. Germline V lookup: CDR1 SGHRS, CDR2 YFSETQ. As DNA, the CDR3 is TGCGCCAGCAGCTTGGCGGTGGGGATCTCTGGAAACACCATATATTTT. This sequence encodes CASSLAVGISGNTIYF.

The gene calls are TRBV6-5 and TRBJ2-3; D call uncertain. The V and J ends lost 7 bases and 2 bases respectively, with 10 bases between them. Germline V gene data show CDR1 as MNHEY and CDR2 as SVGAGI. This CDR3 has 13 residues. In DNA, the CDR3 is TGTGCCAGCAAGGACGGAGACACAGATACGCAGTATTTT. As protein: CASKDGDTDTQYF.

About this clone: The sample holds other DNA sequences that translate to the same CDR3. CDR3 nucleotides: TGTGCCAGCTCACCCGGGACTAGCGGAGCATACGAGCAGTACTTC. Translation: CASSPGTSGAYEQYF. The chain has TRBV18 and TRBJ2-7; 11 nucleotides agree with TRBD2. Per germline, CDR1 KGHSH and CDR2 LQKENI. Unmatched junction bases numbered 5, after V lost 3 bases and J lost 4 bases. The CDR3 runs to 15 residues. The full variable domain, completed using reference TRBV18 and TRBJ2-7, is NAGVMQNPRHLVRRRGQEARLRCSPMKGHSHVYWYRQLPEEGLKFMVYLQKENIIDESGMPKERFSAEFPKEGPSILRIQQVVRGDSAAYFCASSPGTSGAYEQYFGPGTRLTVT.

Comments on this clone: A far larger clone lies a single base away; this is likely a read error. The sample has other DNA sequences that encode this CDR3 too. V is TRBV11-1 and J is TRBJ2-7; TRBD2 matches 7 bases. This CDR3 spans 14 amino acids. Germline V gene lookup returns CDR1 SGHAT and CDR2 FQDESV (reference sequence). V lost 2 bases and J lost 1; bases outside the gene matches: 2. This CDR3 is CASSLQRDSYEQYF. In DNA form, the CDR3 reads TGTGCCAGCAGCTTACAGCGGGATTCCTACGAGCAGTACTTC.

At least ten counts were recorded for this clone. The J gene is TRBJ1-1, the V gene TRBV15; D call uncertain. Trimming stripped 0 bases from V and 2 bases from J, with 16 bases between. The germline V gene has CDR1 LNHNV and CDR2 YYDKDF (reference sequence). The CDR3 spans 17 residues. The CDR3 protein is CATSRDTNFAFNTEAFF. The DNA of the CDR3 is TGTGCCACCAGCAGAGATACGAATTTCGCCTTCAACACTGAAGCTTTCTTT.

This chain links TRBV5-4 with TRBJ2-7, with TRBD1 identical over 8 bases. Germline V gives CDR1 SGHNT, CDR2 YYREEE (reference sequence). V trimming: 4 bases; J trimming: 7 bases; junction bases outside the gene matches: 7. The CDR3 runs to 13 residues. The CDR3 DNA sequence: TGTGCCAGCAGCCCGGGACAGGCGCGGGAGCAGTACTTC. Translation: CASSPGQAREQYF.